The 2 T cell receptor beta chains below come from one sample, sequenced in a study of T cell repertoires in aging, cancer and after chemotherapy. A mixed TRB-A/B primer pool amplified rearranged TRB by multiplex touch-down PCR. Each CDR3 protein gets one entry after TCRdb re-called the multiplex PCR reads with MiXCR. The sample shows about 2,200 distinct CDR3 sequences, around 50% of them seen only once. TCR beta rearrangements were amplified from peripheral blood genomic DNA. The sample consisted of blood. The origin of the receptors is a human donor with a blood cancer.

A few counts support this clonotype. The V and J genes are TRBV29-1 and TRBJ2-3; TRBD2 agrees at 8 bases. Germline V CDR1 and CDR2: SQVTM, ANQGSEA. V was clipped by 6 bases and J by 2 bases; unmatched bases: 13. CDR3 length equals 16 residues. CDR3 protein: CSVRISPGGLTDTQYF. The CDR3 DNA follows: TGCAGCGTCCGTATTAGTCCGGGGGGGCTCACAGATACGCAGTATTTT.

This clonotype came up a few times. The V gene is TRBV6-1, the J gene TRBJ2-2; possibly TRBD2 for D (7 bases). The CDR3 has 16 amino acids. V was cut by 5 bases and J by 3 bases, with 16 bases left in between. The germline CDR1 and CDR2 sequences are MNHNS and SASEGT. The CDR3 DNA follows: TGTGCCAGCAGTCAGGGGCTAGCGGACCACACCGGGGAGCTGTTTTTT. Protein product: CASSQGLADHTGELFF.